This entry lists 11 T cell receptor beta chains sequenced from one sample in a study of shared clonotypes between healthy human individuals. The repertoire was sequenced with immunoSEQ multiplex PCR; TCRdb's copy has only in-frame clones and lacks some. This table has 300,000 to 350,000 clones, roughly 70% appearing once. The sequenced sample was memory CD4+ T cells sorted from blood. Subset here: CD45RA-negative fraction. The receptors here all came from a man aged 25-40 years in good health.

The rearrangement joins TRBV28 to TRBJ2-7; TRBD2 agrees at 11 bases. The CDR3 runs to 14 residues. From germline, CDR1 is MDHEN and CDR2 SYDVKM. With V trimmed by 6 bases and J by 4 bases, 5 bases remained unmatched. This CDR3 is CASRTSGSSYEQYF. CDR3 in DNA: TGTGCCAGCAGAACTAGCGGGAGCAGTTACGAGCAGTACTTC.

This clone was observed many times. V usage is TRBV5-5 and J usage is TRBJ1-4; D perhaps matches TRBD1 (5 bases). CDR1 SGHKS and CDR2 YYEKEE come from the germline V gene (reference sequence). V was cut by 2 bases and J by 7 bases, with 12 bases left in between. CDR3 length: 14 residues. The chain's CDR3 is CASSFRDPREKLFF. The CDR3 DNA is TGTGCCAGCAGCTTTAGGGACCCTCGTGAAAAACTGTTTTTT.

The chain carries TRBV5-1 and TRBJ2-7, with TRBD2 identical over 11 bases. CDR3 size: 16 residues. Germline V CDR1 and CDR2: SGHRS, YFSETQ. Trimming removed 6 bases from V and 2 bases from J; junction bases left unmatched: 10. The CDR3 sequence: CASNSLLAGVPYEQYF. The CDR3 DNA sequence: TGCGCCAGCAACTCATTACTAGCGGGAGTCCCCTACGAGCAGTACTTC.

The V gene is TRBV19, the J gene TRBJ2-3; D assignment may be TRBD1 or TRBD2 (5 bases each). Germline V gene lookup returns CDR1 LNHDA and CDR2 SQIVND (reference sequence). Trimming stripped 3 bases from V and 5 bases from J, with 27 bases between. The CDR3 covers 19 residues. CDR3 protein: CASSIFGVGGIVSEDTQYF. In DNA, the CDR3 is TGTGCCAGTAGTATTTTTGGTGTTGGGGGAATAGTTTCTGAAGATACGCAGTATTTT. The full variable domain, in which reference TRBV19 and TRBJ2-3 provide the parts outside the CDR3, is DGGITQSPKYLFRKEGQNVTLSCEQNLNHDAMYWYRQDPGQGLRLIYYSQIVNDFQKGDIAEGYSVSREKKESFPLTVTSAQKNPTAFYLCASSIFGVGGIVSEDTQYFGPGTRLTVL.

The V call is TRBV2, the J call TRBJ2-1; D call uncertain. The V end was cut by 6 bases, the J end by 9 bases, with 12 bases between. Germline V lookup: CDR1 SNHLY, CDR2 FYNNEI. The CDR3 sequence is 12 residues long. The CDR3: CASRYSWAEQFF. In nucleotides, the CDR3 is TGTGCCAGCAGGTATTCCTGGGCTGAGCAGTTCTTC.

The CDR3, as DNA: TGTGCCAGCAGCTTGGACAGGGGCCCAGATACGCAGTATTTT. Translation: CASSLDRGPDTQYF. V gene TRBV11-2 combines with J gene TRBJ2-3; 9 nucleotides line up with TRBD1. Germline V gene sequence: CDR1 SGHAT, CDR2 FQNNGV. V was pared by 3 bases and J by 4 bases, with 2 bases of the junction left unmatched. The CDR3 totals 14 residues.

The CDR3 sequence: CASSLVRLAGGVEQFF. In DNA form, the CDR3 reads TGTGCCAGCAGCTTAGTCCGTCTAGCGGGAGGGGTTGAGCAGTTCTTC. The rearrangement uses TRBV11-2 and TRBJ2-1, with 12 bases fitting TRBD2. The junction had 7 bases not matched to a gene; V was cut back by 1 base and J by 9 bases. Germline V gene data show CDR1 as SGHAT and CDR2 as FQNNGV. The CDR3 is 16 residues long. The complete variable domain, with remaining parts taken from reference TRBV11-2 and TRBJ2-1, reads EAGVAQSPRYKIIEKRQSVAFWCNPISGHATLYWYQQILGQGPKLLIQFQNNGVVDDSQLPKDRFSAERLKGVDSTLKIQPAKLEDSAVYLCASSLVRLAGGVEQFFGPGTRLTVL.

The chain uses TRBV30 and TRBJ1-1, with 7 bases matching TRBD1. Germline CDR1 and CDR2: GTSNPN and SVGIG (reference sequence). V dropped 1 base and J dropped 1; count of bases not matched to a gene: 6. This CDR3 contains 15 residues. CDR3 sequence: CAWSDQGVANTEAFF. Written as DNA, the CDR3 is TGTGCCTGGAGTGACCAGGGGGTGGCGAACACTGAAGCTTTCTTT. Full variable domain (missing parts from reference TRBV30 and TRBJ1-1): SQTIHQWPATLVQPVGSPLSLECTVEGTSNPNLYWYRQAAGRGLQLLFYSVGIGQISSEVPQNLSASRPQDRQFILSSKKLLLSDSGFYLCAWSDQGVANTEAFFGQGTRLTVV.

As for this clone: One end of the junction does not line up with germline, which may come from a read error. Here the CDR3 DNA reads TGTGCCAGCAGCTTAGCTCTCCTAGCGGGAGGCCAATCTGACTTC. Protein sequence: CASSLALLAGGQSDF. The chain uses TRBV11-2 and TRBJ2-7; the match to TRBD2 covers 11 bases. This CDR3 is 15 amino acids long. Germline CDR1 is SGHAT and CDR2 is FQNNGV.

This chain links TRBV19 with TRBJ2-2; D is unresolved. The CDR3 totals 12 residues. V lost 6 bases and J lost 4, with 6 bases in between. Germline assignment: CDR1 LNHDA and CDR2 SQIVND (reference sequence). This CDR3 is CASRFPTGELFF. CDR3 DNA sequence: TGTGCCAGTAGGTTCCCCACCGGGGAGCTGTTTTTT.

This clone turned up a few times. This rearrangement joins TRBV6-6 to TRBJ2-7; 8 bases agree with TRBD2. Germline CDR1 is MNHNY and CDR2 is SVGAGI (reference sequence). Trimming removed 8 bases from V and 6 bases from J; junction bases left unmatched: 12. The CDR3 consists of 14 residues. CDR3 protein: CASPAPGGSVEQYF. Written as DNA, the CDR3 is TGTGCCAGCCCCGCCCCGGGAGGGTCAGTCGAGCAGTACTTC.